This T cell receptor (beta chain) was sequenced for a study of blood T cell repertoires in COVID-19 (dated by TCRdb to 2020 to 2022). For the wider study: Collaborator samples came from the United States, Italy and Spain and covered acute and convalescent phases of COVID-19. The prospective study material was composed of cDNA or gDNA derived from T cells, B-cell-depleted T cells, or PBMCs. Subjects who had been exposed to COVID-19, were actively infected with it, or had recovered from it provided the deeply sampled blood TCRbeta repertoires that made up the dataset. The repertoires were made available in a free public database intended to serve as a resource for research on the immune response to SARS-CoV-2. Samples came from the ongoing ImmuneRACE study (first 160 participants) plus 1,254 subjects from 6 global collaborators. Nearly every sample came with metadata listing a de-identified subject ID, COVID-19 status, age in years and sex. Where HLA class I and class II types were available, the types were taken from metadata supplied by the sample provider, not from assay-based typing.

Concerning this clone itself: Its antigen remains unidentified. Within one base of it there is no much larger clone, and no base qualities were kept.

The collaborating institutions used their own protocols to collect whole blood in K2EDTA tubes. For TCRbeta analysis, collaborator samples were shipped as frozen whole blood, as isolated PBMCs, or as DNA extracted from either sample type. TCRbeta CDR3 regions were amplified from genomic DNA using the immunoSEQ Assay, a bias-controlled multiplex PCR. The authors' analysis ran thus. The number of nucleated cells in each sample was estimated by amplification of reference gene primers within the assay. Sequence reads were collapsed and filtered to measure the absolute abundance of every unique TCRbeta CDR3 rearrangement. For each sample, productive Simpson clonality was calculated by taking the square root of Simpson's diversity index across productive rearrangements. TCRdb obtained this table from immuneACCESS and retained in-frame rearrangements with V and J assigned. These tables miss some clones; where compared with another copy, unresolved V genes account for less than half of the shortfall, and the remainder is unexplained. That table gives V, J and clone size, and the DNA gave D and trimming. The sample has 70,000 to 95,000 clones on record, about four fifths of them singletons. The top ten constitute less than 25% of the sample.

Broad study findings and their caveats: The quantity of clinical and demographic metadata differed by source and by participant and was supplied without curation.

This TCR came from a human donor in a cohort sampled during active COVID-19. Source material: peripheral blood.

The CDR3 region has the sequence CASSLAGSSGGMNTQYF. In nucleotides, the sequence is TGTGCCAGCAGCTTAGCGGGTTCTAGCGGGGGCATGAATACGCAGTATTTT. The chain is encoded by TRBV7-2 joined to TRBJ2-3, with 10 bases aligning to TRBD2. According to the germline V gene, CDR1 reads SGHTA and CDR2 reads FQGNSA. V lost 0 bases and J lost 7 bases, and the count of bases not matched to a germline gene is 10. CDR3 length: 17 amino acids, cysteine to phenylalanine. Left in the record is the CDR3 DNA by itself, 51 bases read in frame from the first base. When the CDR3 is completed using the reference TRBV7-2 and TRBJ2-3 genes on either side, the full variable domain is GAGVSQSPSNKVTEKGKDVELRCDPISGHTALYWYRQSLGQGLEFLIYFQGNSAPDKSGLPSDRFSAERTGGSVSTLTIQRTQQEDSAVYLCASSLAGSSGGMNTQYFGPGTRLTVL.